This T cell receptor beta chain was sequenced in a study of cytomegalovirus exposure and HLA in healthy donors. Whole-study findings and limits: Later genetic work tied a missense DCLRE1C variant to beta-chain V and J trimming. Some highly shared sequence variants likely arose as a pipeline artifact. A few chains tied to CMV proved CMV antigen-specific in vitro.

PCR involved 60 Vbeta and 13 Jbeta primers. Sequenced by immunoSEQ multiplex PCR; TCRdb stores in-frame clones only, minus some. This sample has tens of thousands of clones, with approximately 72% found just once. A word on this clone: The antigen remains undetermined.

V lost 2 bases and J lost 5, with 12 bases in between. This CDR3 has 14 residues. Germline CDR1 MNHNY, CDR2 SVGAGI (reference sequence). The sequencing sample was made of PBMCs. The chain recombines TRBV6-6 with TRBJ1-1, with D possibly TRBD1 on 5 matching bases. This receptor was identified in a man between 45 and 60 years old in good health and CMV-seropositive. CDR3 nucleotide sequence: TGTGCCAGCAGTTACCAGGGACTTGGGACTGAAGCTTTCTTT. Translating it yields CASSYQGLGTEAFF.